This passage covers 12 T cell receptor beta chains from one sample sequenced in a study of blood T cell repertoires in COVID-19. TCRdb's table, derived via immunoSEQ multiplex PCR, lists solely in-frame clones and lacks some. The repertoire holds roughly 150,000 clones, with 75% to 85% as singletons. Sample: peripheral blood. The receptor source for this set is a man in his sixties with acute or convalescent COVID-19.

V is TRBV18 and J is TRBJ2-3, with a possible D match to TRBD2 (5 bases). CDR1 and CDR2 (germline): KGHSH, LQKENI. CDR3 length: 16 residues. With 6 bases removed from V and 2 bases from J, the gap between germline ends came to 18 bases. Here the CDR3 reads CASSPPWSGPTDTQYF. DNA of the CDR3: TGTGCCAGCTCTCCCCCGTGGAGCGGTCCCACAGATACGCAGTATTTT.

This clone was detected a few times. CDR3: CASSFIGGGNQPQHF. As DNA, the CDR3 is TGTGCCAGCAGCTTCATCGGGGGGGGCAATCAGCCCCAGCATTTT. The chain combines TRBV28 with TRBJ1-5; tentative D call: TRBD1 (5 bases). V was shortened by 6 bases and J by 2 bases, with 14 bases between the two germline ends. Germline V gene data show CDR1 as MDHEN and CDR2 as SYDVKM. This CDR3 has 15 residues. Based on the CDR3 plus reference TRBV28 and TRBJ1-5, the full variable domain is DVKVTQSSRYLVKRTGEKVFLECVQDMDHENMFWYRQDPGLGLRLIYFSYDVKMKEKGDIPEGYSVSREKKERFSLILESASTNQTSMYLCASSFIGGGNQPQHFGDGTRLSIL.

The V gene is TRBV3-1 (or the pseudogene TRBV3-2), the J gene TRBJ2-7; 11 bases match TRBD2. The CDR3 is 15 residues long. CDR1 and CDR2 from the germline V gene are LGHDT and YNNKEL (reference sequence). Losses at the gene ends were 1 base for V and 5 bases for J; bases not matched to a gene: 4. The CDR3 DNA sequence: TGTGCCAGCAGCCAAGTCGCTAGCGGGAGGAACGAGCAGTACTTC. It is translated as CASSQVASGRNEQYF.

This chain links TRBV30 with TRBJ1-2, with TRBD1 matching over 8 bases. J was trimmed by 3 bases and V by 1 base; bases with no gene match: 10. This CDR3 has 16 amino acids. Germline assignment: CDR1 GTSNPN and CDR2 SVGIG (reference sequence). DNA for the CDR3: TGTGCCTGGAGTGCACAACCGGGACAGGTGGACTATGGCTACACCTTC. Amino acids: CAWSAQPGQVDYGYTF.

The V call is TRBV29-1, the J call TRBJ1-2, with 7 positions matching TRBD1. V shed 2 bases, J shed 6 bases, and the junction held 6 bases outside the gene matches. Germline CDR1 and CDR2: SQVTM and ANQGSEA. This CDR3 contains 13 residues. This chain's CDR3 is CSVENDREDGYTF. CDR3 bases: TGCAGCGTTGAAAACGACAGGGAAGATGGCTACACCTTC.

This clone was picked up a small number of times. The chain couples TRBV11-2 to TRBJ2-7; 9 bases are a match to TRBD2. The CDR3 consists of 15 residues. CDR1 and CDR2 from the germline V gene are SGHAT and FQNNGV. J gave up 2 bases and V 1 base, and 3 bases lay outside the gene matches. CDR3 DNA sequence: TGTGCCAGCAGCTTAGGGACTAGCGTAGCCTACGAGCAGTACTTC. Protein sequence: CASSLGTSVAYEQYF.

The CDR3 DNA follows: TGTGCCAGCATGGGGCCAGTTTATGGCTACACCTTC. Its protein product is CASMGPVYGYTF. This chain connects TRBV25-1 to TRBJ1-2, with D perhaps TRBD1 (5 bases). Looked up from germline, CDR1 is MGHDK and CDR2 is SYGVNS. This CDR3 comprises 12 residues. Trimming removed 7 bases from V and 5 bases from J, with 11 bases in between.

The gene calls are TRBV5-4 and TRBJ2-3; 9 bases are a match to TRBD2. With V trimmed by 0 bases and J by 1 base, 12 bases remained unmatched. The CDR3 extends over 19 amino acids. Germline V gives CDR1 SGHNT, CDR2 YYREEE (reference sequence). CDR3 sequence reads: CASSLASAGGPRGTDTQYF. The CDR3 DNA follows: TGTGCCAGCAGCTTGGCCTCGGCGGGAGGGCCGCGGGGCACAGATACGCAGTATTTT.

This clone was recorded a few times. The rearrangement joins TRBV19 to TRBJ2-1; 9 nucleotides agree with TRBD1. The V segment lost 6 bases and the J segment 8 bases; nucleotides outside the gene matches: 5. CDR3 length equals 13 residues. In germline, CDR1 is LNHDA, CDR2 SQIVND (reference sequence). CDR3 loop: CASRLTGGDEQFF. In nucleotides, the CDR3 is TGTGCCAGTAGGCTAACAGGGGGCGATGAGCAGTTCTTC.

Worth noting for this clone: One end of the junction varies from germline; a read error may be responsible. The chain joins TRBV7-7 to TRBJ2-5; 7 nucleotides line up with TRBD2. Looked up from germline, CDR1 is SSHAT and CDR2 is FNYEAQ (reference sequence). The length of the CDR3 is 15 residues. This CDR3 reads CASSLAGQGGETQYF. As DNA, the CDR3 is TGTGCTAGCAGCTTAGCGGGCCAGGGTGGAGAGACCCAGTACTTC.

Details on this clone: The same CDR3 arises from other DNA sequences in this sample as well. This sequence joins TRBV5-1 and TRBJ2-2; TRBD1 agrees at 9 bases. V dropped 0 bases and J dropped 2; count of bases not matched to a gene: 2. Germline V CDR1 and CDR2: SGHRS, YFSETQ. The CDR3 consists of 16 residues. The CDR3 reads CASSLEGQGNTGELFF. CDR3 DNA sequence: TGCGCCAGCAGCTTGGAGGGACAGGGTAACACCGGGGAGCTGTTTTTT.

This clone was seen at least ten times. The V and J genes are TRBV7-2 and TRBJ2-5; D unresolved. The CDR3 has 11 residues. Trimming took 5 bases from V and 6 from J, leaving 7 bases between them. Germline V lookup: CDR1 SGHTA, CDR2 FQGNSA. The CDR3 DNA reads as TGTGCCAGCAGCCTTAAAAAGACCCAGTACTTC. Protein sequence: CASSLKKTQYF.